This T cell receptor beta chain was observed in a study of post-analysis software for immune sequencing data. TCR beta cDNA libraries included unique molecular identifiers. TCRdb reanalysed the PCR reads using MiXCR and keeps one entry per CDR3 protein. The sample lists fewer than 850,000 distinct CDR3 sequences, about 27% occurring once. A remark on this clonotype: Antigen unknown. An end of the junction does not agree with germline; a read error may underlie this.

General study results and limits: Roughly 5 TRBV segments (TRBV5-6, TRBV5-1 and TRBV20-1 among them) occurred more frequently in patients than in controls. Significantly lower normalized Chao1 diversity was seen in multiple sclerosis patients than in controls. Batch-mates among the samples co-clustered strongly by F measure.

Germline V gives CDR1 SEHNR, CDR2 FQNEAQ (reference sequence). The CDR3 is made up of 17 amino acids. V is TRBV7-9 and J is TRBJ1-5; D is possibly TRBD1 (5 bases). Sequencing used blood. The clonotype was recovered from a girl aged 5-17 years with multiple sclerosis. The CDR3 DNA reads TGTGTCAGCAGCTTAGCGCCCGGGGGTATGGGCAATCAGCCCCAGCATTTT. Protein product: CVSSLAPGGMGNQPQHF.